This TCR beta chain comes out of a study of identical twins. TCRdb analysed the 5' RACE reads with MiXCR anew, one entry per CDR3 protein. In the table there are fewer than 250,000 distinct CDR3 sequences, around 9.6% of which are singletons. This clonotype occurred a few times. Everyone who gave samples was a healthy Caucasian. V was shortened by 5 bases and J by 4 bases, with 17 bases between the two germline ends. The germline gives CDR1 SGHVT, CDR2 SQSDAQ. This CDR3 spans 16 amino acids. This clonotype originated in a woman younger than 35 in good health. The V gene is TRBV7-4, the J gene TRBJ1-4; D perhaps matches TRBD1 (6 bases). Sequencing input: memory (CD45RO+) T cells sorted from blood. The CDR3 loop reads CASSPDSETRNEKLFF. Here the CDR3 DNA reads TGTGCCAGCAGCCCGGACAGCGAGACCCGTAATGAAAAACTGTTTTTT.